Described below is a single T cell receptor (beta chain) sequence and its context. The antigen remains unidentified. The sample is drawn from a study of shared clonotypes between healthy human individuals. Study-level background: Three plates each covered CD4 naive and memory; CD8 naive two, CD8 memory one. Whole-study results and caveats: Naive subsets generally exceeded memory subsets in estimated richness.

The CDR3 contains 18 residues. V shed 4 bases, J shed 0 bases, and the junction held 9 bases outside the gene matches. Germline V gene lookup returns CDR1 SGHRS and CDR2 YFSETQ. In the study's own analysis: In the immunoSEQ data, sequences were junction-only and lacked quality scores, so filtering differed. Only in-frame clones appear in the TCRdb table, and some are missing; sequencing was by immunoSEQ multiplex PCR. For V, J and clone size, that table is used; D and trimming come from the DNA. The sample lists about 2.1 million clones; roughly 91% were seen once. Positive CCR7 selection of CD45RO-negative cells yielded the naive CD8 cells, and terminally differentiated effector memory CD45RA+ cells were excluded.

The rearrangement links TRBV5-1 to TRBJ1-4, with 10 bases identical to TRBD1. The sample comprised naive CD8+ T cells from PBMCs. The receptor was derived from a man between 18 and 29 years old in good health. Some clones in this sample may be carry-over from other donors' samples. In nucleotides, the CDR3 is TGCGCCAGCAGCGCGGGACAGGGGTTTGGGGCAACTAATGAAAAACTGTTTTTT. This translates into CASSAGQGFGATNEKLFF.